This T cell receptor (beta chain) is drawn from a study of T cell repertoires in cytomegalovirus infection. The CDR3 totals 18 residues. Germline CDR1 and CDR2: LGHDT and YNNKEL (reference sequence). V shed 5 bases, J shed 4 bases, and the junction held 20 bases outside the gene matches. Via MiXCR, TCRdb re-called the reads, giving one row per CDR3 protein. Of more than 250,000 distinct CDR3 sequences listed, roughly an eighth are singletons. In its sample, this clonotype was seen a few times. This clonotype was obtained from a human donor in good health (CMV status not recorded). Some clones in this sample may be carry-over from other donors' samples. Sequenced input: PBMCs. This sequence joins TRBV3-1 and TRBJ2-7; 7 bases map to TRBD2. The chain's CDR3 is CASSSTRAGSSRVYEQYF. As DNA, the CDR3 is TGTGCCAGCAGCTCTACCCGAGCGGGGTCTTCCAGAGTTTACGAGCAGTACTTC.